Below are 6 T cell receptor beta chains sequenced from a single sample in a study of T-cell memory formation after mild COVID-19. Via MiXCR, TCRdb re-called the 5' RACE reads, giving one row per CDR3 protein. The table has around 390,000 distinct CDR3 sequences, roughly 15% seen once; the top ten hold roughly 21%. The sequencing input was PBMCs or a T cell subset sorted from them (not recorded which). The receptors shown here come from a man aged 18 to 30 who had mild COVID-19 (a few samples of this study predate the infection). Cell type and time point are not known.

The V and J genes are TRBV4-2 and TRBJ1-5; maybe TRBD1 (6 bases). The CDR3 totals 13 residues. Germline values: CDR1 LGHNA, CDR2 YNFKEQ. V was cut by 5 bases and J by 6 bases, with 11 bases left in between. CDR3 sequence: CASSGGQSQPQHF. For the CDR3, the DNA is TGTGCCAGCAGCGGGGGACAAAGTCAGCCCCAGCATTTT.

The chain uses TRBV11-2 and TRBJ1-6; D is possibly TRBD1 (5 bases). Per the germline V gene, CDR1 is SGHAT and CDR2 is FQNNGV. The CDR3 runs 16 residues. Deletions cut 4 bases from V and 0 bases from J, with 10 bases between. The CDR3, as DNA: TGTGCCAGCAGCTCCCCTCAGGGCTCCTATAATTCACCCCTCCACTTT. Its translation is CASSSPQGSYNSPLHF.

This clonotype was observed a few times. J is TRBJ2-2 and V is TRBV19; D possibly uses TRBD1 or TRBD2 (5 bases each). CDR1 is LNHDA and CDR2 is SQIVND in the germline V gene (reference sequence). V was cut by 7 bases and J by 5 bases, with 14 bases left in between. The CDR3 sequence is 14 residues long. CDR3 region: CASTPGPVTGELFF. CDR3 in DNA: TGTGCCAGTACCCCGGGACCGGTTACCGGGGAGCTGTTTTTT.

This clonotype was recorded at least ten times. V and J are TRBV9 and TRBJ1-1; perhaps TRBD1 as D (6 bases). The V gene lost 3 bases and the J gene lost 1 base, with 7 bases spanning the gap. The CDR3 has 13 residues. Germline-derived CDR1 and CDR2 are SGDLS and YYNGEE. CDR3 bases: TGTGCCAGCAGCGCGGACAGGAACACTGAAGCTTTCTTT. Residues: CASSADRNTEAFF.

This clonotype was counted a few times. The rearrangement uses TRBV7-2 and TRBJ2-2; D possibly matches TRBD1 or TRBD2 (5 bases each). Between the trimmed V and J ends, which lost 5 bases and 4 bases, there was a span of 20 bases. The CDR3 sequence is 17 residues long. Per germline, CDR1 SGHTA and CDR2 FQGNSA. The CDR3 nucleotides read TGTGCCAGCAGCGGACAAATAGAGGGGCTTGGCACCGGGGAGCTGTTTTTT. Translation gives CASSGQIEGLGTGELFF. The entire variable domain, with the rest obtained from reference TRBV7-2 and TRBJ2-2, is as follows: GAGVSQSPSNKVTEKGKDVELRCDPISGHTALYWYRQSLGQGLEFLIYFQGNSAPDKSGLPSDRFSAERTGGSVSTLTIQRTQQEDSAVYLCASSGQIEGLGTGELFFGEGSRLTVL.

This clonotype was seen a few times. The chain combines TRBV6-5 with TRBJ2-3; 14 nucleotides agree with TRBD2. The CDR3 length is 15 residues. The junction had 6 bases not matched to a gene; V was cut back by 6 bases and J by 7 bases. Looked up from germline, CDR1 is MNHEY and CDR2 is SVGAGI. The CDR3 DNA is TGTGCCAGCAGGACTAGCGGGGGGGTTTTCTATACGCAGTATTTT. Its translation: CASRTSGGVFYTQYF.